The text below deals with one T cell receptor (beta chain). The data originate from a study of blood T cell repertoires in COVID-19. This CDR3 contains 15 residues. Germline CDR1 and CDR2: SNHLY and FYNNEI. V was cut by 11 bases and J by 0 bases, with 14 bases left in between. Study processing details: Quantification of nucleated cells was approximated via reference gene primer amplification. Only in-frame clones appear in the TCRdb table, and some are missing; sequencing was by immunoSEQ multiplex PCR. V and J calls and clone size are copied from that table; D and trimming were computed from the DNA. The table lists fewer than 250,000 clones, about 90% of them singletons, with around 1.2% in the top ten.

V usage is TRBV2 and J usage is TRBJ2-6, with a weak D call TRBD1 (7 bases). The sample comprised peripheral blood. The clonotype originates from a man younger than 45 with acute or convalescent COVID-19. The CDR3 region is CAGAGQNSGANVLTF. Here the CDR3 DNA reads TGTGCCGGTGCGGGACAGAACTCTGGGGCCAACGTCCTGACTTTC. The full variable domain, with the rest looked up from reference TRBV2 and TRBJ2-6, is EPEVTQTPSHQVTQMGQEVILRCVPISNHLYFYWYRQILGQKVEFLVSFYNNEISEKSEIFDDQFSVERPDGSNFTLKIRSTKLEDSAMYFCAGAGQNSGANVLTFGAGSRLTVL.